The 5 T cell receptor beta chains listed next were all sequenced from one sample in a study of T-cell memory formation after mild COVID-19 (dated by TCRdb to the early 2020s). Libraries were constructed by 5' RACE. TCRdb lists the instrument as Illumina NovaSeq 6000. Through fastp at Q25 and MiXCR, TCRdb rebuilt clones from the public reads, retaining in-frame beta chains. Rows with a matching CDR3 protein are joined into one entry that keeps the most common DNA and genes. Recorded for this sample are around 250,000 distinct CDR3 sequences; roughly a sixth of them occurred a single time. Of the sample, roughly 21% is held by the ten largest clones. The sequenced material came from PBMCs or a T cell subset sorted from them (not recorded which). These receptors were obtained from a man between 18 and 35 years old who had mild COVID-19 (a few samples of this study predate the infection). The sample titles of this study are shuffled in the database, so cell type and time point are left out; the donor was told from shared clones.

The rearrangement uses TRBV10-2 and TRBJ1-3; 7 nucleotides line up with TRBD1. The length of the CDR3 is 15 residues. Germline CDR1 reads WSHSY; CDR2 reads SAAADI. With 5 bases clipped from V and 0 bases from J, the junction kept 4 bases outside the gene matches. This CDR3 is CASSQGTASGNTIYF. The CDR3 DNA reads as TGCGCCAGCAGTCAGGGGACAGCCTCTGGAAACACCATATATTTT.

This sequence joins TRBV7-9 and TRBJ1-1; D not resolved. The CDR3 is made up of 13 amino acids. Trimming shortened V by 5 bases and J by 8 bases, and 15 bases separated the two germline ends. CDR1 SEHNR and CDR2 FQNEAQ come from the germline V gene (reference sequence). CDR3 in amino acids: CASSQVAAAEAFF. The CDR3 DNA reads as TGTGCCAGCAGCCAGGTGGCAGCCGCGGAAGCTTTCTTT.

This clonotype appeared many times. V gene TRBV7-8 combines with J gene TRBJ1-1; D might be TRBD1 (5 bases). Germline assignment: CDR1 SGHVS and CDR2 FQNEAQ. The V gene lost 5 bases and the J gene lost 1 base, with 20 bases spanning the gap. CDR3 size: 17 residues. CDR3 protein: CASSLGRRTRENTEAFF. The CDR3 DNA reads TGTGCCAGCAGCCTAGGTCGAAGGACAAGAGAGAACACTGAAGCTTTCTTT.

In this sample, this clonotype turned up a few times. The chain couples TRBV9 to TRBJ1-1, with 9 nucleotides matching TRBD1. There are 14 residues in the CDR3. J gave up 4 bases and V 0 bases, and 1 base lay outside the gene matches. Germline lookup yields CDR1 SGDLS and CDR2 YYNGEE. This CDR3 reads CASSVVGQGTEAFF. The DNA for the CDR3 is TGTGCCAGCAGCGTAGTGGGACAGGGCACTGAAGCTTTCTTT.

This clonotype came up a few times. This sequence joins TRBV7-9 and TRBJ1-2; D is possibly TRBD1 (5 bases). The CDR3 is made up of 15 amino acids. In germline, CDR1 is SEHNR, CDR2 FQNEAQ (reference sequence). Trimming shortened V by 5 bases and J by 8 bases, and 21 bases separated the two germline ends. The DNA of the CDR3 is TGTGCCAGCAGCCCTGGGAGCAGGACCGAGGGGGGCTACACCTTC. It encodes CASSPGSRTEGGYTF.